These 6 T cell receptor beta chains were sequenced from one sample in a study of T cells in Graves' hyperthyroidism and ophthalmopathy. Amplification yielded TCR beta CDR3 regions, with RNA transcripts as the source. During a first-round RT-PCR of the TCR CDR3, the HTBI primer set was used. TCRdb re-derived calls from the multiplex PCR reads in MiXCR, one entry per CDR3 protein. The data hold under 400,000 distinct CDR3 sequences, with around 13% observed a single time. Sequencing was carried out using blood. These TCRs come from a woman aged 55-70 years with Graves' hyperthyroidism.

This clonotype was picked up a small number of times. The V and J genes are TRBV15 and TRBJ2-2; 7 positions agree with TRBD1. Trimming at V came to 3 bases and at J to 4 bases, leaving 8 bases not matched to a gene. This CDR3 spans 16 amino acids. The germline V gene encodes CDR1 LNHNV and CDR2 YYDKDF (reference sequence). The CDR3 is CATSSMTGSGTGELFF. The CDR3 nucleotides read TGTGCCACCAGCAGTATGACAGGGTCCGGCACCGGGGAGCTGTTTTTT.

This clonotype has ten or more counts. The chain is built from TRBV7-2 and TRBJ2-7, with D perhaps TRBD2 (6 bases). This CDR3 region has 15 residues. Germline V gene data show CDR1 as SGHTA and CDR2 as FQGNSA. Trimming stripped 2 bases from V and 3 bases from J, with 14 bases between. CDR3 loop: CASSLSYGRIYEQYF. CDR3 nucleotides: TGTGCCAGCAGCTTATCTTACGGGAGAATCTACGAGCAGTACTTC.

The table lists this clonotype with a few counts. The chain uses TRBV20-1 and TRBJ2-2, with D unclear. Germline V gene lookup returns CDR1 DFQATT and CDR2 SNEGSKA (reference sequence). There are 14 residues in the CDR3. V was cut by 1 base and J by 8 bases, with 14 bases left in between. The CDR3 protein is CSARGFLEYGELFF. Here the CDR3 DNA reads TGCAGTGCTAGAGGCTTTCTTGAGTATGGGGAGCTGTTTTTT.

The sample holds a few counts of this clonotype. The V gene is TRBV5-1, the J gene TRBJ2-2, with a tentative D call TRBD2 (5 bases). V lost 4 bases and J lost 7, with 14 bases in between. The CDR3 extends over 14 amino acids. Germline loops: CDR1 SGHRS, CDR2 YFSETQ. In nucleotides, the CDR3 is TGCGCCAGCAGCCCACGACTATCGTTCGGGGAGCTGTTTTTT. This sequence encodes CASSPRLSFGELFF.

There are many counts of this clonotype. The chain links TRBV30 to TRBJ2-1; 13 bases match TRBD2. The junction had 2 bases not matched to a gene; V was cut back by 0 bases and J by 6 bases. This CDR3 has 15 residues. CDR1 and CDR2 (germline): GTSNPN, SVGIG (reference sequence). The CDR3 DNA sequence: TGTGCCTGGAGTGTAGGGACTAGCGGGGTCAATGAGCAGTTCTTC. It codes for CAWSVGTSGVNEQFF.

There are many counts of this clonotype. The chain joins TRBV6-1 to TRBJ2-1, with 8 nucleotides matching TRBD1. The CDR3 covers 13 residues. Per the germline V gene, CDR1 is MNHNS and CDR2 is SASEGT. J gave up 8 bases and V 6 bases, and 6 bases lay outside the gene matches. For the CDR3, the DNA is TGTGCCAGCAGAATGGCAGGGGGCGATGAGCAGTTCTTC. Translating it yields CASRMAGGDEQFF.